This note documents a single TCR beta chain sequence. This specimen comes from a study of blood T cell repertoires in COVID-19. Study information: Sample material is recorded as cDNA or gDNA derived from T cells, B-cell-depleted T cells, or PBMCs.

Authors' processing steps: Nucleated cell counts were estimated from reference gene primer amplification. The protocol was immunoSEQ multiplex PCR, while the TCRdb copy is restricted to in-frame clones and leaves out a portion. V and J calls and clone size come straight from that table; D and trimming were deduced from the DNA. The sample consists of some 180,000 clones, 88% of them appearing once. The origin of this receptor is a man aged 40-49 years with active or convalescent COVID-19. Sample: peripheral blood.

The CDR3 sequence is CASSLGRDGLEQYF. Here the CDR3 DNA reads TGTGCCAGCAGTTTAGGGCGGGACGGCCTCGAGCAGTACTTC. The V and J genes are TRBV28 and TRBJ2-7; possible D gene TRBD2, 6 bases. The CDR3 is 14 residues long. Germline loops: CDR1 MDHEN, CDR2 SYDVKM. The V end was cut by 2 bases, the J end by 6 bases, with 14 bases between. The full variable domain, with the rest looked up from reference TRBV28 and TRBJ2-7, is DVKVTQSSRYLVKRTGEKVFLECVQDMDHENMFWYRQDPGLGLRLIYFSYDVKMKEKGDIPEGYSVSREKKERFSLILESASTNQTSMYLCASSLGRDGLEQYFGPGTRLTVT.